This TCR beta chain was documented in a study of blood T cell repertoires in COVID-19. Per the authors' pipeline: Estimation of nucleated cell counts relied on the amplification of reference gene primers. Some clones are missing from TCRdb's copy, which holds only in-frame ones; the method was immunoSEQ multiplex PCR. V and J calls and clone size are those listed in that table; D and trimming were worked out from the DNA. This table has 210,000 or so clones, 65% to 90% appearing once. The V and J ends lost 4 bases and 4 bases, in that order; junction bases with no gene match: 3. Germline V lookup: CDR1 SGHTA, CDR2 FQGNSA. The CDR3 runs 13 residues.

Sequencing used PBMCs or T cells enriched from blood (not recorded which). The TCR sequence derives from a woman aged 45-65 years with acute COVID-19. The chain is built from TRBV7-2 and TRBJ1-2, with 7 bases matching TRBD1. CDR3 protein: CASSSTGVYGYTF. The CDR3 DNA follows: TGTGCCAGCAGCTCAACAGGGGTCTATGGCTACACCTTC. Full variable domain (missing parts from reference TRBV7-2 and TRBJ1-2): GAGVSQSPSNKVTEKGKDVELRCDPISGHTALYWYRQSLGQGLEFLIYFQGNSAPDKSGLPSDRFSAERTGGSVSTLTIQRTQQEDSAVYLCASSSTGVYGYTFGSGTRLTVV.